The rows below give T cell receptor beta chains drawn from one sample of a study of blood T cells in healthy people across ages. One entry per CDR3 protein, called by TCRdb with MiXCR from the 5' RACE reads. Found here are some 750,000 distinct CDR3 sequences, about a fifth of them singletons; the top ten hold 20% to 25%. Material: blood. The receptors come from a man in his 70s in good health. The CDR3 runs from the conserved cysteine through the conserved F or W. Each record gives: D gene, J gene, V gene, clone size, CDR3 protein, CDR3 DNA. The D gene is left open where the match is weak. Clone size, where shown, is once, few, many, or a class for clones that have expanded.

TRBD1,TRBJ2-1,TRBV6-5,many,CASSYSGTGTSEQFF,TGTGCCAGCAGTTACTCTGGGACAGGGACCAGTGAGCAGTTCTTC
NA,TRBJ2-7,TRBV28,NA,CASQLGGHESYF,TGTGCCAGCCAGTTAGGCGGTCACGAGTCGTACTTC
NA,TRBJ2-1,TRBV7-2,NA,CASSFRYTATPYNEQFF,TGTGCCAGCAGCTTTAGGTATACAGCTACCCCCTACAATGAGCAGTTCTTC
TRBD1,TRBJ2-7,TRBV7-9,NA,CASSLRGQGHEQYF,TGTGCCAGCAGCTTAAGGGGACAGGGCCACGAGCAGTACTTC
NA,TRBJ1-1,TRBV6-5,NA,CASSYLVGRGTEAFF,TGTGCCAGCAGTTACTTGGTGGGGCGAGGCACTGAAGCTTTCTTT
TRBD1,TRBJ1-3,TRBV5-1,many,CASSLDRQGTSGNTIYF,TGCGCCAGCAGCTTGGACCGACAGGGGACCTCTGGAAACACCATATATTTT
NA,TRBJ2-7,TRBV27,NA,CASSFGGLVYEQYF,TGTGCCAGCAGTTTCGGAGGGTTAGTTTACGAGCAGTACTTC
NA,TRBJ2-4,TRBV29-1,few,CSVRGAAKNIQYF,TGCAGCGTCCGGGGGGCGGCCAAAAACATTCAGTACTTC
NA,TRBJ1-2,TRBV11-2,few,CASSTRQSYGYTF,TGTGCCAGCAGCACTCGACAGAGCTATGGCTACACCTTC
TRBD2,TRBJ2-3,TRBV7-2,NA,CASSTPGLFTDTQYF,TGTGCCAGCAGCACCCCGGGACTATTCACAGATACGCAGTATTTT
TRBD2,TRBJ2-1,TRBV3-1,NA,CASSQRGRAVYNEQFF,TGTGCCAGCAGCCAGCGCGGGAGGGCCGTCTACAATGAGCAGTTCTTC
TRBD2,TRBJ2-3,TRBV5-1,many,CASSASGTDTQYF,TGCGCCAGCAGTGCTAGCGGGACAGATACGCAGTATTTT
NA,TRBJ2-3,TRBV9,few,CASSALDTDTQYF,TGTGCCAGCAGCGCCCTCGACACAGATACGCAGTATTTT
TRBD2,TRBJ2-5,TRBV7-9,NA,CASSFGLAATPPFETQYF,TGTGCCAGCAGCTTCGGACTAGCGGCCACTCCCCCATTCGAGACCCAGTACTTC
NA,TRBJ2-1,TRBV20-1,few,CSARDRGAHSYNEQFF,TGCAGTGCTAGAGATCGGGGGGCTCACTCCTACAATGAGCAGTTCTTC
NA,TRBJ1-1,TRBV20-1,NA,CSPAGTPNTEAFF,TGCAGTCCGGCCGGGACACCTAACACTGAAGCTTTCTTT
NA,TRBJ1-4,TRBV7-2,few,CASSFIEGASNEKLFF,TGTGCCAGCAGCTTTATCGAAGGGGCCTCAAATGAAAAACTGTTTTTT
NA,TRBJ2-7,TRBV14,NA,CASSQEGVHEQYF,TGTGCCAGCAGCCAAGAGGGGGTCCACGAGCAGTACTTC
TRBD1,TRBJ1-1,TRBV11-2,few,CASSLAGQGHGAFF,TGTGCCAGCAGCTTAGCGGGACAGGGCCACGGGGCTTTCTTT
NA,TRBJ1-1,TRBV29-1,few,CSVTGYTEAFF,TGCAGCGTCACAGGATACACTGAAGCTTTCTTT
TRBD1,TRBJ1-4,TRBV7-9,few,CASSEGQDNEKLFF,TGTGCCAGCAGCGAGGGACAGGATAATGAAAAACTGTTTTTT
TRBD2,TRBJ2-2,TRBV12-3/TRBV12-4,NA,CTSSPLAGGSTGELFF,TGTACCAGCAGTCCTCTAGCGGGAGGTTCCACCGGGGAGCTGTTTTTT
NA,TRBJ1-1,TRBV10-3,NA,CAVSGQMNTEAFF,TGTGCCGTCAGTGGACAAATGAACACTGAAGCTTTCTTT
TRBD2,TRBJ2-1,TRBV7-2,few,CASSLDRAGGYNEQFF,TGTGCCAGCAGCTTAGATCGAGCGGGAGGGTACAATGAGCAGTTCTTC
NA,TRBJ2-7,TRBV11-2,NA,CASSLGSRGVYEQYF,TGTGCCAGCAGCTTAGGTTCCAGGGGCGTTTACGAGCAGTACTTC
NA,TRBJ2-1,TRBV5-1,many,CASSARGGENEQFF,TGCGCCAGCAGCGCCCGAGGGGGGGAAAATGAGCAGTTCTTC
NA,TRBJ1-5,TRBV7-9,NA,CASSLDTGPQHF,TGTGCCAGCAGCTTAGACACTGGCCCCCAGCATTTT
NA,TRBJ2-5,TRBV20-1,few,CSARDVDVETQYF,TGCAGTGCTAGAGATGTTGATGTGGAGACCCAGTACTTC
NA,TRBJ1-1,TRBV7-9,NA,CASSFFGRNTEAFF,TGTGCCAGCAGCTTTTTTGGGCGGAACACTGAAGCTTTCTTT
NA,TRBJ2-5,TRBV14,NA,CASSRGLIETQYF,TGTGCCAGCAGCCGGGGACTTATCGAGACCCAGTACTTC
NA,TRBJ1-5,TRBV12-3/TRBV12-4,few,CASRLTRQLNQPQHF,TGTGCCAGCAGATTAACCCGACAGTTAAATCAGCCCCAGCATTTT
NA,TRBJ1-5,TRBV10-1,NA,CASGQDYQPQHF,TGCGCCAGTGGTCAGGACTATCAGCCCCAGCATTTT
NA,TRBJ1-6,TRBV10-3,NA,CAISEGGSYNSPLHF,TGTGCCATCAGTGAGGGGGGCTCCTATAATTCACCCCTCCACTTT
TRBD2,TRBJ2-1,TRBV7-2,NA,CASSLVTSGIRAYNEQFF,TGTGCCAGCAGCTTAGTTACTAGCGGGATTCGGGCCTACAATGAGCAGTTCTTC
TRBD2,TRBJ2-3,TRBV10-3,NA,CAISAGDPDTQYF,TGTGCCATCTCAGCGGGGGACCCAGATACGCAGTATTTT
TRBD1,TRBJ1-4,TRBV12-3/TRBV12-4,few,CASTQGQGREKLFF,TGTGCCAGCACCCAGGGACAGGGGAGGGAAAAACTGTTTTTT
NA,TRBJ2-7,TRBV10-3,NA,CAISDGAPYEQYF,TGTGCCATCAGTGATGGGGCCCCCTACGAGCAGTACTTC
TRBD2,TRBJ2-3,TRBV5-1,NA,CASRTSPWTSGVKKDTQYF,TGCGCCAGCAGGACCTCCCCCTGGACTAGCGGGGTAAAAAAAGATACGCAGTATTTT
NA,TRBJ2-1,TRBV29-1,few,CSVEGTPYGNEQFF,TGCAGCGTTGAGGGGACACCCTATGGAAATGAGCAGTTCTTC
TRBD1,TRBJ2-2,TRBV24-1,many,CATSDPARDRANTGELFF,TGTGCCACCAGTGATCCAGCCCGCGACAGGGCGAACACCGGGGAGCTGTTTTTT
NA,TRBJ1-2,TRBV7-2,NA,CASSFPRGYGYTF,TGTGCCAGCAGCTTCCCACGAGGCTATGGCTACACCTTC
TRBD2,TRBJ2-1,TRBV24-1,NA,CATSESGTSGSNEQFF,TGTGCCACCAGTGAGTCCGGGACTAGCGGGAGTAATGAGCAGTTCTTC
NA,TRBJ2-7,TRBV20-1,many,CSAWIGQHYEQYF,TGCAGTGCGTGGATCGGACAGCACTACGAGCAGTACTTC
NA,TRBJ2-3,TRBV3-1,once,CASSQDNPRTQYF,TGTGCCAGCAGCCAAGATAATCCCCGAACGCAGTATTTT
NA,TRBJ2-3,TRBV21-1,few,CASSKVRLGLAGGTDTQYF,TGTGCCAGCAGCAAAGTAAGATTGGGACTAGCGGGAGGCACAGATACGCAGTATTTT
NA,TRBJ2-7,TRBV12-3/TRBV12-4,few,CASSLGESSYEQYF,TGTGCCAGCAGTTTAGGGGAGTCCTCCTACGAGCAGTACTTC
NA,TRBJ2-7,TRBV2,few,CASRILRENEQYF,TGTGCCAGCAGAATCCTCAGGGAGAACGAGCAGTACTTC
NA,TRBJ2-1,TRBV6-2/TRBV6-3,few,CASKGVYNEQFF,TGTGCCAGCAAAGGGGTCTACAATGAGCAGTTCTTC
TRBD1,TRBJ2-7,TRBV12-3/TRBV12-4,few,CASRRQGAGEQYF,TGTGCCAGCAGAAGACAGGGGGCGGGCGAGCAGTACTTC
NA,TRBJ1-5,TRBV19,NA,CASSMGRGGSQPQHF,TGTGCCAGTAGTATGGGCAGGGGAGGAAGTCAGCCCCAGCATTTT